Below, 32 T cell receptor beta chains from the same sample are listed, as sequenced in a study of tumor and adjacent non-tumor tissue in lung cancer listed by TCRdb under 2018. Bulk unsorted tissue served as the source for RNA extraction, and RNA quality was assessed using a NanoDrop ND-1000 and an Agilent 2100. The normal lung samples consisted of distant non-tumor tissue collected more than 3 cm from the tumor edge. The method behind the library was multiplex PCR. The reads were generated on an Illumina HiSeq 2500. TCRbeta libraries were constructed through three rounds of nested PCR with primers (Table S4) according to protocols modified from ARM-PCR. The public reads were run again by TCRdb, first through fastp at Q25 and then through MiXCR, and only productive beta chains were kept. Every distinct CDR3 protein forms one entry, paired with its most common genes and DNA. The sample includes 80,000 to 100,000 distinct CDR3 sequences, with more than 80% observed a single time. The ten largest clonotypes hold 30% of the sample.

Sequences were obtained from distant non-tumor lung tissue. The origin of the receptors is a man aged 55 to 69 with small cell lung cancer.

On this clonotype: The junction departs from the called germline gene at one end, perhaps through a read error. The chain carries TRBV6-5 and TRBJ1-4; D is unresolved. The CDR3 loop spans 15 amino acids. Per the germline V gene, CDR1 is MNHEY and CDR2 is SVGAGI. As DNA, the CDR3 is TGTGCCAGCAGCCCCGCCGGGGATTGGGATGAGAAACTGTTTTTT. Translating gives CASSPAGDWDEKLFF.

The V gene is TRBV29-1, the J gene TRBJ2-2; D unresolved. Germline values: CDR1 SQVTM, CDR2 ANQGSEA. This CDR3 is built from 14 residues. The V and J ends lost 5 bases and 9 bases respectively, with 19 bases between them. CDR3 sequence: CSVRPIRNARELFF. The CDR3, as DNA: TGCAGCGTTAGACCGATCAGGAACGCCCGGGAGCTGTTTTTT.

CDR3 nucleotide sequence: TGTGCCTGCCGCCAACGGGGCGAGTGGGGCCAGCCCCAGCATTTT. Its translation is CACRQRGEWGQPQHF. The chain combines TRBV4-2 with TRBJ1-5, with D perhaps TRBD1 (5 bases). CDR1 is LGHNA, CDR2 YNFKEQ, per germline. V lost 11 bases to trimming and J lost 7 bases, with 24 bases between them. The CDR3 has 15 residues.

Points on this clonotype: The germline gene is not matched at one end of the junction; a read error may be the cause. The chain is built from TRBV6-5 and TRBJ2-6; D is perhaps TRBD1 (5 bases). The CDR3 consists of 17 residues. Germline CDR1 and CDR2: MNHEY and SVGAGI. The CDR3 DNA reads TGTGCCAGCAGCCTGGATATGGACCACTCTGGGGCCAACGTCGTGACTTTC. It yields the protein CASSLDMDHSGANVVTF.

Points on this clonotype: The junction departs from germline at one end; a sequencing error may be responsible. The CDR3 DNA reads TGTGCCACCAGCCTAGAGAATAGCGGGTACAATGAGCAGTTCTTC. Translation: CATSLENSGYNEQFF. This chain uses TRBV11-2 with TRBJ2-1; TRBD2 matches at 7 bases. Germline V lookup: CDR1 SGHAT, CDR2 FQNNGV. The CDR3 is made up of 15 amino acids.

This clonotype was recorded once. The genes are TRBV20-1 and TRBJ1-5; perhaps TRBD1 as D (6 bases). The CDR3 loop spans 14 amino acids. Trimming removed 2 bases from V and 8 bases from J, with 16 bases in between. Germline CDR1 is DFQATT and CDR2 is SNEGSKA (reference sequence). The CDR3 bases are TGCAGTGCTAGAAGGGGGGGCATAAGTAAGCCCCAGCATTTT. This translates into CSARRGGISKPQHF.

V gene TRBV4-1 combines with J gene TRBJ2-2; D is possibly TRBD1 or TRBD2 (7 bases each). The germline V gene encodes CDR1 MGHRA and CDR2 YSYEKL. V lost 6 bases to trimming and J lost 17 bases, with 28 bases between them. The CDR3 is 15 residues long. This CDR3 is CASRSRGAYTGGLFF. In DNA form, the CDR3 reads TGCGCCAGCAGAAGCAGGGGGGCCTATACCGGGGGGCTCTTTTTT.

The chain links TRBV10-3 to TRBJ2-7, with TRBD2 matching 7 bases. Germline loops: CDR1 ENHRY, CDR2 SYGVKD. The CDR3 contains 15 residues. Trimming took 1 base from V and 4 from J; bases not matched to a gene: 7. The CDR3 nucleotides read TGTGCCATCAGTGAGTGGACAAGCGGGATTTACGAGCAGTACGTC. This codes for CAISEWTSGIYEQYV.

A word on this clonotype: The conserved final phenylalanine or tryptophan is absent from the CDR3, which likely points to a read error. The rearrangement uses TRBV20-1 and TRBJ1-5; unclear D gene. The J call could be wrong; TRBJ2-3 is a better fit for the DNA end. The CDR3 covers 14 residues. Germline V lookup: CDR1 DFQATT, CDR2 SNEGSKA (reference sequence). The CDR3 protein is CSAKTAGVDQPQYS. The CDR3 bases are TGCAGTGCCAAAACGGCAGGTGTGGATCAGCCCCAGTATTCT.

Many counts were recorded for this clonotype. The V and J genes are TRBV29-1 and TRBJ2-3; D remains unclear. CDR3 length equals 15 residues. V was clipped by 3 bases and J by 0 bases, with 13 bases between them. Germline V CDR1 and CDR2: SQVTM, ANQGSEA. The CDR3 is CSVERGTPSTDTQYF. DNA of the CDR3: TGCAGCGTTGAGCGCGGTACCCCAAGCACAGATACGCAGTATTTT.

This clonotype has a count of ten or more. This chain joins TRBV30 and TRBJ1-6; D call uncertain. The CDR3 has 15 residues. Germline CDR1 and CDR2: GTSNPN and SVGIG (reference sequence). The V end was cut by 0 bases, the J end by 5 bases, with 11 bases between. The DNA for the CDR3 is TGTGCCTGGAGTGTACGTGTTACAAATAATTCACCCCTCCACTTT. It translates to CAWSVRVTNNSPLHF.

As to this clonotype: One end of the junction is discordant with germline, which a read error may explain. The J gene is TRBJ2-2, the V gene TRBV10-3, with a weak D call TRBD2 (5 bases). The CDR3 runs to 14 residues. Germline-derived CDR1 and CDR2 are ENHRY and SYGVKD. The CDR3 region is CAISEGSGTGELIF. The CDR3 DNA sequence: TGTGCCATCAGTGAAGGATCTGGCACCGGGGAGCTGATTTTT.

This clonotype was picked up a small number of times. This rearrangement joins TRBV6-5 to TRBJ2-1; the match to TRBD2 covers 11 bases. The length of the CDR3 is 17 residues. The germline V gene encodes CDR1 MNHEY and CDR2 SVGAGI. V lost 0 bases to trimming and J lost 13 bases; unmatched junction nucleotides: 14. For the CDR3, the DNA is TGTGCCAGCAGTTACTCGATCTGGGGACTAGCGGACTGTGAACAGTTCTTC. This gives the protein CASSYSIWGLADCEQFF.

In the case of this clonotype: The junction does not match germline at one end; this may be a read error. V and J are TRBV4-1 and TRBJ1-5; D not resolved. This CDR3 region has 13 residues. Germline V gene lookup returns CDR1 MGHRA and CDR2 YSYEKL. This chain's CDR3 is CTNSQVMSQSQHF. The CDR3 region has the DNA TGCACCAACAGCCAGGTGATGTCTCAGTCCCAGCATTTT.

As concerns this clonotype: An end of the junction does not agree with germline; a read error may underlie this. The chain couples TRBV6-2 or TRBV6-3 to TRBJ2-2, with D possibly TRBD2 on 5 matching bases. The CDR3 spans 13 residues. The V gene's germline CDR1 is MNHEY and CDR2 SVGEGT. DNA of the CDR3: TGTGCTAGCACCTTTTATGGGAGCGTGGAGCTGTTTTTT. This encodes CASTFYGSVELFF.

A remark on this clonotype: One junction end disagrees with the germline gene, perhaps due to a read error. The chain couples TRBV4-2 to TRBJ2-2; weak D call: TRBD1 (5 bases). Looked up from germline, CDR1 is LGHNA and CDR2 is YNFKEQ. This CDR3 region has 16 residues. The CDR3 DNA follows: TGTGCGAGCAGCCAATATCTCAGGGCGAATACCGGGGAGCTGTTTTTT. It codes for CASSQYLRANTGELFF.

The CDR3 DNA sequence: TGTGCCAGCAGCCTCCGCATCAGGGGGGCGGATATTGAAGCTTTCTTT. Protein sequence: CASSLRIRGADIEAFF. The chain employs TRBV5-5 and TRBJ1-1; 7 nucleotides agree with TRBD1. CDR3 length: 16 residues. J gave up 7 bases and V 4 bases, and 16 bases lay outside the gene matches. Germline V lookup: CDR1 SGHKS, CDR2 YYEKEE (reference sequence).

A note on this clonotype: The junction departs from the called germline gene at one end, perhaps through a read error. The chain employs TRBV11-2 and TRBJ2-1; D is unclear. The CDR3 has 13 amino acids. From germline, CDR1 is SGHAT and CDR2 FQNNGV. Here the CDR3 reads CARSLEAARLKIF. The CDR3, as DNA: TGTGCCAGAAGCTTAGAGGCGGCACGCCTAAAGATCTTC.

The chain carries TRBV7-9 and TRBJ2-1, with D perhaps being TRBD1 or TRBD2 (5 bases each). CDR1 is SEHNR and CDR2 is FQNEAQ in the germline V gene (reference sequence). The CDR3 runs to 15 residues. V dropped 2 bases and J dropped 2 bases, with 10 bases sitting between them. The CDR3 nucleotides are TGTGCCAGCAGCTTAAGGGACGGGACCTACAATGAGCAGTTCTTC. Its protein is CASSLRDGTYNEQFF. Using reference TRBV7-9 and TRBJ2-1 for the parts outside the CDR3, the full variable domain is DTGVSQNPRHKITKRGQNVTFRCDPISEHNRLYWYRQTLGQGPEFLTYFQNEAQLEKSRLLSDRFSAERPKGSFSTLEIQRTEQGDSAMYLCASSLRDGTYNEQFFGPGTRLTVL.

Note on this clonotype: The junction differs from germline at one of its ends, possibly a read error. The CDR3 reads CATFDGNTGGLFF. CDR3 sequence (DNA): TGTGCCACCTTTGACGGAAACACCGGGGGGCTGTTTTTC. The rearrangement links TRBV24-1 to TRBJ2-2; tentative D call: TRBD2 (7 bases). Germline CDR1 and CDR2: KGHDR and SFDVKD. The CDR3 contains 13 residues.

The chain employs TRBV6-2 or TRBV6-3 and TRBJ2-7, with TRBD1 as a possible D gene (5 bases). V lost 7 bases and J 3 bases, leaving 16 bases between the germline ends. The length of the CDR3 is 14 residues. Germline CDR1 MNHEY, CDR2 SVGEGT. For the CDR3, the DNA is TGTGCCAGCAATTGCCCTGAAGGGGTCTACGAGCAGTACGTC. It yields the protein CASNCPEGVYEQYV.

Notes on this clonotype: This clone may be a read error of a much larger clone one base away. The CDR3 protein is CANSPRRDEAFF. The CDR3 bases are TGTGCCAACTCACCACGAAGAGATGAAGCTTTCTTT. The V gene is TRBV18, the J gene TRBJ1-1; D unclear. The CDR3 loop spans 12 amino acids. CDR1 is KGHSH, CDR2 LQKENI, per germline.

The rearrangement joins TRBV2 to TRBJ2-6; D is unresolved. In germline, CDR1 is SNHLY, CDR2 FYNNEI. V was clipped by 8 bases and J by 0 bases, with 8 bases between them. This CDR3 spans 14 amino acids. The CDR3 loop is CASGQDSGANVLTF. The CDR3 DNA sequence: TGTGCCAGCGGGCAGGACTCTGGGGCCAACGTCCTGACTTTC.

As for this clonotype: The junction does not match germline at one end; this may be a read error. The chain uses TRBV4-2 and TRBJ1-3; D gene unclear. This CDR3 region has 14 residues. CDR1 and CDR2 from the germline V gene are LGHNA and YNFKEQ. The CDR3 bases are TGTGCCAGGAGCCAACGGGGATATGGAAACACCATATATTTT. Amino acids: CARSQRGYGNTIYF.

The chain recombines TRBV11-3 with TRBJ2-2, with 10 bases fitting TRBD2. The CDR3 contains 14 residues. Germline V gene data show CDR1 as SGHNT and CDR2 as YENEEA. V lost 10 bases, J lost 13 bases, and 15 bases stayed unmatched. The CDR3 nucleotides are TGTGCCATCCCGGCTAGCGGGGGTAGCCAGGTGCTGTTTTTT. It codes for CAIPASGGSQVLFF.

For this clonotype: One end of the junction is discordant with germline, which a read error may explain. CDR3 sequence reads: CVSSLRADSSYNEQSF. CDR3 nucleotide sequence: TGTGTCAGCAGCCTTAGGGCTGATAGCTCCTACAATGAGCAGTCCTTC. This chain links TRBV11-2 with TRBJ2-1, with D unclear. The CDR3 consists of 16 residues. Germline CDR1 reads SGHAT; CDR2 reads FQNNGV.

About this clonotype: Its ends do not fully match the called genes, so a read error is possible. This sequence joins TRBV4-1 and TRBJ1-2; D possibly corresponds to TRBD1 (6 bases). This CDR3 comprises 14 residues. Germline V gene data show CDR1 as MGHRA and CDR2 as YSYEKL. The CDR3 loop reads CASSQPDSVFGYSF. The CDR3 DNA reads TGCGCCAGCAGCCAACCGGACAGCGTCTTTGGCTACTCCTTC.

About this clonotype itself: Its ends do not fully match the called genes, so a read error is possible. This chain links TRBV29-1 with TRBJ2-7; unclear D gene. CDR1 is SQVTM and CDR2 is ANQGSEA in the germline V gene. This CDR3 region has 12 residues. The CDR3 sequence: CSVGYDSYEHYF. As DNA, the CDR3 is TGCAGCGTTGGATATGACTCCTACGAGCATTACTTC.

V gene TRBV19 combines with J gene TRBJ1-5; D possibly corresponds to TRBD1 (5 bases). Trimming stripped 3 bases from V and 1 base from J, with 10 bases between. Germline CDR1 is LNHDA and CDR2 is SQIVND (reference sequence). CDR3 length: 15 residues. CDR3 coding DNA: TGTGCCAGTAGTATGGTGGGGGGAAGCAATCAGCCCCAGCATTTT. The encoded protein is CASSMVGGSNQPQHF.

The chain uses TRBV10-2 and TRBJ1-2; maybe TRBD1 (6 bases). The CDR3 loop spans 13 amino acids. The V gene's germline CDR1 is WSHSY and CDR2 SAAADI. Trimming pared 7 bases from V and 7 bases from J, leaving 16 bases between. The CDR3 DNA sequence: TGCGCCAGCATTGATTCAAGGGGGATTGGCTACACCTTC. Translated: CASIDSRGIGYTF.

With respect to this clonotype: At one boundary the junction diverges from the germline segment, which might be a read error. The chain carries TRBV11-3 and TRBJ2-1; no clear D. The CDR3 spans 13 residues. The germline V gene encodes CDR1 SGHNT and CDR2 YENEEA. CDR3: CANSTENEDEQFF. The CDR3 DNA follows: TGTGCCAACAGCACAGAAAATGAGGATGAGCAGTTCTTC.

Concerning this clonotype: Without the conserved terminal phenylalanine or tryptophan, this CDR3 likely stems from a read error. This chain connects TRBV11-3 to TRBJ2-1, with 9 nucleotides matching TRBD2. This CDR3 comprises 16 residues. Germline V gene sequence: CDR1 SGHNT, CDR2 YENEEA. CDR3 amino acids: CVSSFLAREGYNKQFL. The CDR3 coding sequence is TGTGTCAGCAGCTTCTTGGCGCGGGAGGGGTACAATAAGCAGTTCTTA.